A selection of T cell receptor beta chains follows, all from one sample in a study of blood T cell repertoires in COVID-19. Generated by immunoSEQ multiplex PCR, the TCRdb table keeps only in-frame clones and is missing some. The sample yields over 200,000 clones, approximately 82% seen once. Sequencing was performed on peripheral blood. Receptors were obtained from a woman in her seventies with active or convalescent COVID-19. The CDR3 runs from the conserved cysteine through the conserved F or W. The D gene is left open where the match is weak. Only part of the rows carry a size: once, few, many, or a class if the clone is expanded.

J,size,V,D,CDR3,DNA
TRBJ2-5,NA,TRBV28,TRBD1,CASSLDGTGGRETQYF,TGTGCCAGCAGTTTAGACGGGACAGGGGGCCGAGAGACCCAGTACTTC
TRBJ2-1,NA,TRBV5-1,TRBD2,CASSLGLAGDDEQFF,TGCGCCAGCAGCTTGGGGCTAGCGGGAGACGATGAGCAGTTCTTC
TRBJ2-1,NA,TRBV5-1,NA,CASSPDWRGASSYNEQFF,TGCGCCAGCAGCCCTGACTGGCGGGGAGCTAGCTCCTACAATGAGCAGTTCTTC
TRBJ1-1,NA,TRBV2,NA,CATTSQRGSEAFF,TGTGCCACTACCTCCCAAAGAGGGTCTGAAGCTTTCTTT
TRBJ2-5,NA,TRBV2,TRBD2,CASMRGTSGRRMGETQYF,TGTGCCAGCATGAGGGGGACTAGCGGGAGGAGAATGGGAGAGACCCAGTACTTC
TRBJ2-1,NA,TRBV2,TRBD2,CASTPGGGGTPREQFF,TGTGCCAGCACCCCTGGGGGCGGGGGGACACCCCGCGAGCAGTTCTTC
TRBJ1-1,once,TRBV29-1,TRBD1,CSVGQGDTEAFF,TGCAGCGTTGGGCAGGGGGACACTGAAGCTTTCTTT
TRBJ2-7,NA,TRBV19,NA,CASSIRATFSASSYEQYF,TGTGCCAGTAGTATAAGGGCCACCTTTAGCGCGAGCTCCTACGAGCAGTACTTC
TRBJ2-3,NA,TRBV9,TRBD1,CASSNRGNVVTDTQYF,TGTGCCAGCAGCAACAGGGGTAATGTGGTTACAGATACGCAGTATTTT
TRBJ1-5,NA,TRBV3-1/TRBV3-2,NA,CASSQRNSNQPQHF,TGTGCCAGCAGCCAGAGGAACAGCAATCAGCCCCAGCATTTT
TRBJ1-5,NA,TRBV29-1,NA,CSVGGPGGGSNQPQHF,TGCAGCGTTGGGGGACCGGGAGGGGGTAGCAATCAGCCCCAGCATTTT
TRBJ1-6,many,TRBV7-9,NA,CASSSLQISYNSPLHF,TGTGCCAGCAGCTCCCTTCAGATATCCTATAATTCACCCCTCCACTTT
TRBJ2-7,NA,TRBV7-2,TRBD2,CASSSPGGEQYF,TGTGCCAGCAGCTCCCCGGGGGGGGAGCAGTACTTC
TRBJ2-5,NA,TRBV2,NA,CASSAGETQYF,TGTGCCAGCAGCGCCGGGGAGACCCAGTACTTC
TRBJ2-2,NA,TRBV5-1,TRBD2,CASSFGPAGGDTGELFF,TGCGCCAGCAGCTTTGGCCCAGCGGGAGGGGATACCGGGGAGCTGTTTTTT
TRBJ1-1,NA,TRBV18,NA,CASSLTNQGGNTEAFF,TGTGCCAGCTCACTCACCAATCAAGGGGGGAACACTGAAGCTTTCTTT
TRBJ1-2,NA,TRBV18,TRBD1,CASSPPGQGAGGYTF,TGTGCCAGCTCACCCCCGGGACAGGGGGCGGGCGGCTACACCTTC
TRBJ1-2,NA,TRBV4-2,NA,CASSQDPQATATYGYTF,TGTGCCAGCAGCCAAGATCCACAGGCAACAGCAACCTATGGCTACACCTTC
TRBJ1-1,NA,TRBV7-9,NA,CASSLGTFTTEAFF,TGTGCCAGCAGCTTAGGGACATTCACGACTGAAGCTTTCTTT
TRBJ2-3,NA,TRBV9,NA,CASSVRDLSTDTQYF,TGTGCCAGCAGTGTCCGGGACTTAAGCACAGATACGCAGTATTTT
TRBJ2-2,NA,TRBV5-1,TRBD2,CASSLLAGEATGELFF,TGCGCCAGCAGCTTGTTGGCGGGAGAAGCCACCGGGGAGCTGTTTTTT
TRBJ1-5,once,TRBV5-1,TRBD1,CASSRGPQDNQPQHF,TGCGCCAGCTCTAGGGGGCCACAGGACAATCAGCCCCAGCATTTT
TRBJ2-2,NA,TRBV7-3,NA,CASSLATATGELFF,TGTGCCAGCAGCTTAGCCACTGCGACCGGGGAGCTGTTTTTT
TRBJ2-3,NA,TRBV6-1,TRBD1,CASSEPQWTGASTDTQYF,TGTGCCAGCAGTGAACCTCAGTGGACAGGGGCGAGCACAGATACGCAGTATTTT
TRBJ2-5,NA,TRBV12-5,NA,CASGLSEETQYF,TGTGCTAGTGGTTTATCCGAAGAGACCCAGTACTTC
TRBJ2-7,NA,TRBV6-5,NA,CASSFTYEQYF,TGTGCCAGCAGTTTTACCTACGAGCAGTACTTC
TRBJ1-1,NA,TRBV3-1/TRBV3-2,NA,CASSFLSGTEAFF,TGTGCCAGCAGCTTCCTATCTGGCACTGAAGCTTTCTTT
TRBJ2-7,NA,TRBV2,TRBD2,CASSPTGTRASYEQYF,TGTGCCAGCAGTCCTACCGGGACTAGGGCCTCCTACGAGCAGTACTTC
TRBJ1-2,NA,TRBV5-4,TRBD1,CASSLEGAYGYTF,TGTGCCAGCAGCTTGGAGGGGGCCTATGGCTACACCTTC
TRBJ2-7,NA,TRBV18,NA,CASSPGGGLNDEQYF,TGTGCCAGCTCCCCCGGCGGGGGCCTGAATGACGAGCAGTACTTC
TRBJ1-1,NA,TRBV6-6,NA,CASSPPEGVAFF,TGTGCCAGCAGCCCTCCCGAGGGAGTAGCTTTCTTT
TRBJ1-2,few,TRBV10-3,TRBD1,CATPAGGTGGNYGYTF,TGTGCCACCCCCGCCGGAGGGACAGGGGGAAACTATGGCTACACCTTC
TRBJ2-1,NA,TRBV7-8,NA,CASSREISSYNEQFF,TGTGCCAGCAGCCGAGAAATTAGCTCCTACAATGAGCAGTTCTTC
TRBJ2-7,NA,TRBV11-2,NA,CASSLGENERYEQYF,TGTGCCAGCAGCTTAGGGGAGAACGAGCGCTACGAGCAGTACTTC
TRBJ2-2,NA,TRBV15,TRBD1,CATSRDPWTGRTGELFF,TGTGCCACCAGCAGAGACCCCTGGACAGGGAGAACCGGGGAGCTGTTTTTT
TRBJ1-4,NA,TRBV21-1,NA,CASSKSEKLFF,TGTGCCAGCAGCAAGTCAGAAAAACTGTTTTTT
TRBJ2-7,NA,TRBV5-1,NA,CASSSFRTGGEQYF,TGCGCCAGCAGCTCGTTCAGAACCGGAGGCGAGCAGTACTTC
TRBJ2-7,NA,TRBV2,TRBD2,CASSQGPGGVEQYF,TGTGCCAGCAGTCAAGGACCCGGGGGGGTCGAGCAGTACTTC